The rows below give T cell receptor beta chains drawn from one sample of a study of blood T cells in healthy people across ages. TCRdb redid the calling of the 5' RACE reads with MiXCR, one entry per CDR3 protein. The sample holds some 800,000 distinct CDR3 sequences, 25% seen once. This same sample was also taken into another study, of T cells of mothers and their children.

The sample comprised blood. The receptors derive from a boy aged 10-17 years in good health. The conserved cysteine and the conserved F or W are not part of the CDR3 here.

TRBV28,ASSLGRGYA
TRBV6-1,ASSEGTLVYEQY
TRBV2,ASNTSGIQETQY
TRBV30,AWSLPGYNEQF
TRBV5-5,ASSPGLAGTQAAELF
TRBV20-1,SARAGTSVTGELF
TRBV28,ASRPTSGHSYT
TRBV20-1,SARTGSTDTQY
TRBV11-2,ASSSQTSGREIEQF
TRBV19,ASGGADEQY
TRBV19,ASSGHRGNEQF
TRBV20-1,SARWDRENTEAF
TRBV12-3/TRBV12-4,ASSLKRTGTGHNEQF
TRBV29-1,SVGTGADTQY
TRBV5-1,ASRPDRGPPSYNEQF
TRBV7-8,ASSLGWRRVPYGYT
TRBV2,ASNLDRTGTKNIQY
TRBV6-2/TRBV6-3,ASSYRQNNQPQH
TRBV29-1,SVERGTGGAGETQY
TRBV7-8,ASSLGGGARNSRDIQY
TRBV5-1,ASSFPDRDRGKLF
TRBV30,AWVTDANTEAF
TRBV6-5,ASRDSLSPYEQY
TRBV4-2,ASSQLRTGLLF
TRBV5-1,ASSPTGENSPLH
TRBV2,ATPSKQGSDYT
TRBV6-5,ASSFKGGGTGELF
TRBV29-1,SVEDLFTEAF
TRBV6-2/TRBV6-3,ASSYFVGEQY
TRBV3-1,ASSQVELHEQY
TRBV6-6,ASSYSQGNQPQH
TRBV12-3/TRBV12-4,ASGKDTGNTIY
TRBV7-2,ASSPVRQGGVETQY
TRBV7-9,ASTDVYEQY
TRBV6-1,ASRADAAGVVYEQY
TRBV3-1,ASSPFYSEYEQY
TRBV6-5,ASRDRDRGLFGYT
TRBV9,ASSDPGLRETQY
TRBV4-2,ASSPAMGQGPLEQY
TRBV2,ASSGSRGYEQY
TRBV4-2,ASSQVVLNNEQF
TRBV4-3,ASSVSRALGYT
TRBV25-1,ASSDVFGAGEIYEQY
TRBV11-2,ASSLDLPGTVGGSDTQY
TRBV24-1,ATSDFSTSGITQY
TRBV29-1,SVVASGTETQY
TRBV11-2,ASSTGVEETQY
TRBV11-2,ASSLGRQGSQETQY
TRBV7-3,ASSPPRLAGEVGEQF
TRBV7-2,ASSVRGGTGELF
TRBV5-5,ASSLAEYQETQY
TRBV7-6,ASGGFGNEKLF
TRBV5-1,ASSVRQGAEAF
TRBV7-3,ASSLRLYTDTQY
TRBV6-5,ASKSPGPPYNEQF
TRBV4-1,ASSHRTDSYEQY
TRBV6-6,ASRDSGSTDTQC
TRBV6-5,ASGPPGPSPLH